A selection of T cell receptor beta chains follows, all from one sample in a study of ipilimumab plus nivolumab after autologous stem cell transplantation. Sequencing used immunoSEQ multiplex PCR; TCRdb keeps in-frame clones, though not all of them. The top ten clones hold 15% to 20% of a sample with roughly 16,000 clones, more than 80% of them seen once. This specimen consisted of PBMCs, obtained in a trial of ipilimumab plus nivolumab as post-transplant consolidation. The receptors originated from a male donor with diffuse large B-cell lymphoma. Both conserved end residues are part of each CDR3. D genes are given only for firm matches. Expanded clones get a size class; other rows say once, few or many, or leave the size out.

V,J,size,D,CDR3,DNA
TRBV11-2,TRBJ2-1,NA,TRBD2,CASSLEPGLAPSYNEQFF,TGTGCCAGCAGCTTAGAACCAGGACTAGCCCCGTCCTACAATGAGCAGTTCTTC
TRBV29-1,TRBJ2-7,NA,NA,CSVLTDSYEQYF,TGCAGCGTCCTGACAGACTCCTACGAGCAGTACTTC
TRBV4-2,TRBJ2-7,NA,TRBD1,CASSKPGQGAHEQYF,TGTGCCAGCAGCAAACCGGGACAGGGGGCCCACGAGCAGTACTTC
TRBV27,TRBJ2-3,NA,NA,CASSSTTGGDTQYF,TGTGCCAGCAGTTCGACAACAGGCGGGGATACGCAGTATTTT
TRBV4-1,TRBJ2-5,few,TRBD2,CASSGPSSGGAWETQYF,TGCGCCAGCAGCGGACCCTCTAGCGGGGGGGCGTGGGAGACCCAGTACTTC
TRBV6-5,TRBJ1-2,few,NA,CASSSTGSNYGYTF,TGTGCCAGCAGTTCCACCGGGAGTAACTATGGCTACACCTTC
TRBV13,TRBJ1-1,NA,TRBD1,CASSDWTGRVTEAFF,TGTGCCAGCAGTGATTGGACAGGGAGGGTCACTGAAGCTTTCTTT
TRBV5-1,TRBJ2-2,NA,NA,CASSLGSLKNTGELFF,TGCGCCAGCAGCTTGGGTAGTCTCAAAAACACCGGGGAGCTGTTTTTT
TRBV19,TRBJ1-2,NA,NA,CASSIVQGGRYGYTF,TGTGCCAGTAGTATCGTCCAGGGTGGGAGGTATGGCTACACCTTC
TRBV10-1,TRBJ1-6,NA,NA,CASRADSNSPLHF,TGCGCCAGCAGAGCGGACAGTAATTCACCCCTCCACTTT
TRBV29-1,TRBJ2-7,NA,NA,CSVEATGSEQYF,TGCAGCGTTGAAGCCACAGGTTCCGAGCAGTACTTC
TRBV5-1,TRBJ2-1,NA,TRBD2,CASSSGLAGGIVNEQFF,TGCGCCAGCAGCTCGGGACTAGCGGGGGGCATCGTCAATGAGCAGTTCTTC
TRBV4-1,TRBJ2-5,NA,TRBD2,CASSELAGVETQYF,TGCGCCAGCAGCGAACTAGCGGGAGTGGAGACCCAGTACTTC
TRBV6-1,TRBJ2-4,few,TRBD1,CAGIGDRNIQYF,TGTGCCGGGATAGGGGACAGAAACATTCAGTACTTC
TRBV4-3,TRBJ1-3,few,NA,CASSQGEGQRRNTIYF,TGCGCCAGCAGCCAAGGGGAAGGACAGAGAAGAAACACCATATATTTT
TRBV27,TRBJ2-7,NA,TRBD1,CASSKTGVYEQYF,TGTGCCAGCAGTAAGACAGGGGTTTACGAGCAGTACTTC
TRBV27,TRBJ2-7,NA,TRBD2,CASGSGSTYEQYF,TGTGCCAGTGGTAGCGGGAGTACCTACGAGCAGTACTTC
TRBV5-6,TRBJ1-2,NA,TRBD1,CASSPTGGNYGYTF,TGTGCCAGCAGCCCTACAGGGGGCAACTATGGCTACACCTTC
TRBV30,TRBJ2-7,once,TRBD1,CAWKGRWDRGKEQYF,TGTGCCTGGAAAGGGCGTTGGGACAGGGGTAAAGAGCAGTACTTC
TRBV19,TRBJ2-3,NA,NA,CASSIVGGTTDTQYF,TGTGCCAGTAGTATAGTAGGCGGGACCACAGATACGCAGTATTTT
TRBV12-5,TRBJ1-2,NA,TRBD1,CASGQDRAIYGYTF,TGTGCTAGTGGCCAAGACAGGGCCATCTATGGCTACACCTTC
TRBV6-1,TRBJ1-6,NA,NA,CASLTGNNSPLHF,TGTGCCAGCTTAACGGGGAATAATTCACCCCTCCACTTT
TRBV27,TRBJ1-2,NA,TRBD1,CASRLTGDYGYTF,TGTGCCAGCAGGCTTACAGGGGACTATGGCTACACCTTC
TRBV10-1,TRBJ2-7,NA,TRBD2,CASSGVRSGSSYEQYF,TGCGCCAGCAGTGGAGTTCGCAGCGGGAGCTCCTACGAGCAGTACTTC
TRBV7-3,TRBJ1-5,few,NA,CASSPDSYQPQHF,TGTGCCAGCAGCCCTGACAGCTATCAGCCCCAGCATTTT
TRBV18,TRBJ2-3,NA,TRBD2,CASSPQGLAGASRNTQYF,TGTGCCAGCTCACCCCAAGGACTAGCGGGGGCCTCGAGGAATACGCAGTATTTT
TRBV15,TRBJ1-2,NA,TRBD1,CATSRDPRGGRRHGYTF,TGTGCCACCAGCAGAGACCCCAGAGGGGGCAGGCGTCATGGCTACACCTTC
TRBV11-3,TRBJ2-1,once,TRBD1,CASSPVDRWSSYNEQFF,TGTGCCAGCAGCCCCGTGGACAGGTGGAGCTCCTACAATGAGCAGTTCTTC
TRBV9,TRBJ2-7,medium-sized,NA,CASSVGSGSSYEQYF,TGTGCCAGCAGCGTAGGCTCAGGTAGCTCCTACGAGCAGTACTTC
TRBV5-4,TRBJ2-1,NA,NA,CASSPEGGNRRNEQFF,TGTGCCAGCAGCCCAGAGGGGGGCAATAGAAGGAATGAGCAGTTCTTC
TRBV2,TRBJ2-2,NA,TRBD2,CASRERGGTGELFF,TGTGCCAGCAGGGAGCGGGGGGGCACCGGGGAGCTGTTTTTT
TRBV27,TRBJ2-3,NA,TRBD2,CASSRGLADQSDTQYF,TGTGCCAGCTCGAGGGGCCTAGCGGACCAGTCCGATACGCAGTATTTT
TRBV4-2,TRBJ2-5,NA,TRBD2,CASSQDFGAGGLQETQYF,TGTGCCAGCAGCCAAGATTTCGGAGCGGGGGGCCTCCAAGAGACCCAGTACTTC
TRBV6-1,TRBJ2-5,NA,NA,CASSGTSEGTQYF,TGTGCCAGCAGTGGGACGTCGGAGGGGACCCAGTACTTC
TRBV6-6,TRBJ2-1,NA,TRBD2,CASRRGDEQFF,TGTGCCAGTAGACGGGGGGATGAGCAGTTCTTC
TRBV29-1,TRBJ2-2,once,TRBD1,CSVSRQGPYTGELFF,TGCAGCGTTTCTCGACAGGGGCCCTACACCGGGGAGCTGTTTTTT
TRBV19,TRBJ2-5,NA,NA,CASSPRFSETQYF,TGTGCCAGTAGTCCAAGGTTTTCGGAGACCCAGTACTTC
TRBV9,TRBJ1-1,few,NA,CASSVSPVTEAFF,TGTGCCAGCAGCGTAAGTCCGGTTACTGAAGCTTTCTTT
TRBV30,TRBJ2-2,few,TRBD1,CAWPRGLGELFF,TGTGCCTGGCCCAGGGGGCTCGGGGAGCTGTTTTTT
TRBV19,TRBJ1-2,NA,TRBD1,CASSMAGTVYGYTF,TGTGCCAGTAGTATGGCCGGGACAGTTTATGGCTACACCTTC
TRBV5-1,TRBJ2-7,NA,TRBD1,CASSLATGGSSYEQYF,TGCGCCAGCAGCTTGGCGACAGGGGGTAGCTCCTACGAGCAGTACTTC
TRBV4-3,TRBJ2-2,NA,TRBD2,CASSQAPGLANTGELFF,TGCGCCAGCAGCCAAGCCCCGGGACTAGCGAACACCGGGGAGCTGTTTTTT